The 7 T cell receptor beta chains given below trace back to one sample, sequenced in a study. TCRdb independently ran MiXCR on the 5' RACE reads; one entry per CDR3 protein. The data hold approximately 41,000 distinct CDR3 sequences, with less than 35% observed a single time. The sample comprised memory CD4+ T cells sorted from a lymph node. Subset in this sample: memory CD4+ T cells, CD4+CD45RO+CD25-. All receptors come from a female donor with breast cancer.

A few counts support this clonotype. The genes are TRBV20-1 and TRBJ2-1, with TRBD2 identical over 8 bases. After removal of 5 bases from V and 5 bases from J, the junction contained 20 bases not matched to a gene. This CDR3 has 18 residues. From germline, CDR1 is DFQATT and CDR2 SNEGSKA (reference sequence). CDR3 sequence reads: CSAEPGWSGGILNNEQFF. The CDR3 DNA follows: TGCAGTGCTGAACCAGGGTGGAGCGGGGGTATCTTGAACAATGAGCAGTTCTTC.

The V call is TRBV10-2, the J call TRBJ1-5; TRBD1 agrees at 7 bases. The CDR3 covers 16 residues. The germline V gene has CDR1 WSHSY and CDR2 SAAADI. V shed 6 bases and J 4 bases; nucleotides not matched to a gene: 12. The CDR3 sequence: CASRSRDSGGNQPQHF. CDR3 nucleotide sequence: TGCGCCAGCAGATCCCGGGACAGCGGTGGGAATCAGCCCCAGCATTTT.

The chain couples TRBV5-5 to TRBJ2-3, with D perhaps TRBD2 (5 bases). The CDR3 extends over 14 amino acids. V dropped 4 bases and J dropped 3 bases, with 12 bases sitting between them. Per the germline V gene, CDR1 is SGHKS and CDR2 is YYEKEE (reference sequence). The CDR3 region is CASSPRVATDTQYF. DNA of the CDR3: TGTGCCAGCAGCCCGAGGGTGGCTACAGATACGCAGTATTTT. The whole variable domain, remainder taken from reference TRBV5-5 and TRBJ2-3, is DAGVTQSPTHLIKTRGQQVTLRCSPISGHKSVSWYQQVLGQGPQFIFQYYEKEERGRGNFPDRFSARQFPNYSSELNVNALLLGDSALYLCASSPRVATDTQYFGPGTRLTVL.

The chain carries TRBV5-1 and TRBJ1-2; a weak D match, TRBD1 (6 bases). CDR3 length: 15 amino acids. V lost 2 bases, J lost 2 bases, and 13 bases lay in between. Germline V gene sequence: CDR1 SGHRS, CDR2 YFSETQ. The CDR3 loop is CASSFSGTSNYGYTF. Written as DNA, the CDR3 is TGCGCCAGCAGCTTCTCCGGGACATCAAACTATGGCTACACCTTC.

This clonotype occurred a few times. V usage is TRBV5-1 and J usage is TRBJ1-1; the match to TRBD1 covers 7 bases. Germline lookup yields CDR1 SGHRS and CDR2 YFSETQ. With 4 bases clipped from V and 5 bases from J, the junction kept 8 bases outside the gene matches. This CDR3 is built from 14 residues. The CDR3 coding sequence is TGCGCCAGCAGCGCGGCACAGGGGCGGACTGAAGCTTTCTTT. Translated: CASSAAQGRTEAFF.

The chain combines TRBV20-1 with TRBJ2-5, with TRBD2 matching over 7 bases. The CDR3 is made up of 16 amino acids. The V gene's germline CDR1 is DFQATT and CDR2 SNEGSKA (reference sequence). V dropped 0 bases and J dropped 4; count of bases not matched to a gene: 11. CDR3 in DNA: TGCAGTGCTAGAGATCCTCGGGAGGATGTCGGAGAGACCCAGTACTTC. Translating gives CSARDPREDVGETQYF.

This clonotype has a handful of counts. This chain uses TRBV5-1 with TRBJ2-2, with 7 nucleotides matching TRBD1. CDR1 SGHRS and CDR2 YFSETQ come from the germline V gene. This CDR3 is built from 16 residues. Losses at the gene ends were 4 bases for V and 4 bases for J; bases not matched to a gene: 10. CDR3 region: CASSDPGRGSTGELFF. The CDR3 nucleotides are TGCGCCAGCAGCGATCCGGGCAGGGGGTCCACCGGGGAGCTGTTTTTT. Using reference TRBV5-1 and TRBJ2-2 for the parts outside the CDR3, the full variable domain is KAGVTQTPRYLIKTRGQQVTLSCSPISGHRSVSWYQQTPGQGLQFLFEYFSETQRNKGNFPGRFSGRQFSNSRSEMNVSTLELGDSALYLCASSDPGRGSTGELFFGEGSRLTVL.